This TCR beta chain is drawn from a study of T cells in Graves' hyperthyroidism and ophthalmopathy. This clonotype was observed many times. Its matching antigen is unknown. CDR3 length: 17 amino acids. Trimming stripped 5 bases from V and 0 bases from J, with 17 bases between. The V gene's germline CDR1 is SGHTA and CDR2 FQGTGA. The TCR beta CDR3 regions underwent amplification using RNA transcripts as the source. Primed by the HTBI set, a first-round RT-PCR was run on the TCR CDR3. One entry per CDR3 protein results from TCRdb running MiXCR on the multiplex PCR reads. Of 600,000 or so distinct CDR3 sequences listed, about 17% are singletons. Study results and limitations: A model of 13 V-J pairs discriminated ophthalmopathy from stable hyperthyroidism. Most expanded thyroid clonotypes above 0.001 also appeared in blood.

No ophthalmopathy progression within 18 months constituted stable Graves' hyperthyroidism. The study excluded patients with uncontrolled infection, other autoimmune disease, pregnancy or lactation. The clonotype comes from a woman aged 25-40 years with Graves' hyperthyroidism. The rearrangement links TRBV7-3 to TRBJ2-1; D possibly corresponds to TRBD2 (5 bases). The sample comprised blood. CDR3 sequence reads: CASSPTGGSSSYNEQFF. CDR3 coding DNA: TGTGCCAGCAGCCCAACCGGAGGCTCAAGCTCCTACAATGAGCAGTTCTTC.